The 12 T cell receptor beta chains below come from one sample, sequenced in a study of T cell responses to AZD1222 COVID-19 vaccine. Method: immunoSEQ multiplex PCR; TCRdb's copy keeps in-frame clones and lacks some. This table holds just under 85,000 clones, approximately 85% found once. The specimen comprised peripheral blood, sampled on day 0 of AZD1222 vaccination. The receptors stem from an adult in good health.

The rearrangement links TRBV7-9 to TRBJ2-1, with 8 bases aligning to TRBD2. Germline CDR1 SEHNR, CDR2 FQNEAQ (reference sequence). The CDR3 length is 15 residues. The V segment lost 8 bases and the J segment 0 bases; nucleotides outside the gene matches: 6. Written as DNA, the CDR3 is TGTGCCAGCTATTTGAGCGGGAGCTCCTACAATGAGCAGTTCTTC. It specifies CASYLSGSSYNEQFF.

This sequence joins TRBV7-2 and TRBJ2-3; 9 bases map to TRBD2. The CDR3 loop spans 14 amino acids. Trimming took 3 bases from V and 4 from J; bases not matched to a gene: 2. Germline V gives CDR1 SGHTA, CDR2 FQGNSA. In DNA form, the CDR3 reads TGTGCCAGCAGCTTCCGCGGGAGGGCAGATACGCAGTATTTT. Protein: CASSFRGRADTQYF.

This rearrangement joins TRBV5-4 to TRBJ2-2, with D uncertain. The CDR3 covers 14 residues. From germline, CDR1 is SGHNT and CDR2 YYREEE (reference sequence). Trimming stripped 4 bases from V and 0 bases from J, with 7 bases between. CDR3 sequence: CASSQTSNTGELFF. In DNA form, the CDR3 reads TGTGCCAGCAGCCAGACATCGAACACCGGGGAGCTGTTTTTT.

This rearrangement joins TRBV6-5 to TRBJ1-1; D gene uncertain. Germline CDR1 and CDR2: MNHEY and SVGAGI. CDR3 length: 11 residues. V lost 4 bases, J lost 8 bases, and 8 bases lay in between. The CDR3 sequence is CASSSLREAFF. The CDR3 bases are TGTGCCAGCAGTTCCCTTAGGGAAGCTTTCTTT.

In the case of this clone: Distinct nucleotide sequences in the sample also encode this CDR3. The V call is TRBV5-1, the J call TRBJ1-4, with D unclear. CDR1 and CDR2 from the germline V gene are SGHRS and YFSETQ. V was cut by 4 bases and J by 4 bases, with 8 bases left in between. CDR3 length: 13 amino acids. This CDR3 is CASSGGFNEKLFF. CDR3 coding DNA: TGCGCCAGCAGCGGAGGGTTTAATGAAAAACTGTTTTTT.

This sequence joins TRBV28 and TRBJ2-7, with a possible D match to TRBD2 (5 bases). The germline V and J ends were trimmed by 2 bases and 6 bases, with 14 bases remaining between them. Looked up from germline, CDR1 is MDHEN and CDR2 is SYDVKM. This CDR3 comprises 14 residues. As DNA, the CDR3 is TGTGCCAGCAGTTTACTCGGGCAGGACTCCGAGCAGTACTTC. This gives the protein CASSLLGQDSEQYF.

The chain has TRBV11-3 and TRBJ2-5; no reliable D call. This CDR3 has 14 amino acids. V lost 1 base, J lost 5 bases, and 11 bases lay in between. Germline-derived CDR1 and CDR2 are SGHNT and YENEEA. The CDR3 spells CASSLGGLGETQYF. The CDR3 DNA reads TGTGCCAGCAGCTTAGGCGGCCTGGGGGAGACCCAGTACTTC.

The CDR3 bases are TGTGCCAGCAGCCCCGGACTAGTTAGCTACGAGCAGTACTTC. Protein sequence: CASSPGLVSYEQYF. The V and J genes are TRBV7-3 and TRBJ2-7, with 7 positions matching TRBD2. CDR3 length equals 14 residues. The germline CDR1 and CDR2 sequences are SGHTA and FQGTGA. Unmatched junction bases numbered 7, after V lost 5 bases and J lost 3 bases.

The chain combines TRBV10-1 with TRBJ1-1, with D hard to call. Germline V lookup: CDR1 WNHNN, CDR2 SYGVQD (reference sequence). Trimming removed 3 bases at V and 3 bases at J, with 8 bases between. The CDR3 has 13 amino acids. CDR3 region: CASSESVDTEAFF. The DNA for the CDR3 is TGCGCCAGCAGTGAATCGGTAGACACTGAAGCTTTCTTT.

The chain couples TRBV5-1 to TRBJ2-5, with D perhaps being TRBD1 or TRBD2 (6 bases each). Trimming removed 0 bases from V and 6 bases from J, with 15 bases in between. Per the germline V gene, CDR1 is SGHRS and CDR2 is YFSETQ. This CDR3 has 15 residues. CDR3 nucleotide sequence: TGCGCCAGCAGCTTGGAGGGGGACTCGGGGAAGACCCAGTACTTC. Its translation is CASSLEGDSGKTQYF.

This clone was counted a single time. V is TRBV29-1 and J is TRBJ1-5; D is ambiguous. CDR1 is SQVTM and CDR2 is ANQGSEA in the germline V gene. The V gene lost 0 bases and the J gene lost 11 bases, with 11 bases spanning the gap. This CDR3 is built from 12 residues. The DNA for the CDR3 is TGCAGCGTTGAAGACGCCGTGGGTACCCAGCATTTT. Its translation: CSVEDAVGTQHF.

This sequence joins TRBV12-3 or TRBV12-4 and TRBJ1-1; D not resolved. Trimming took 11 bases from V and 1 from J, leaving 14 bases between them. This CDR3 is built from 13 residues. The DNA of the CDR3 is TGTGCCTCCAGCGTGGATTCGAACACTGAAGCTTTCTTT. It yields the protein CASSVDSNTEAFF.